This T cell receptor beta chain is from a study of blood T cell repertoires in COVID-19. In the study overall: The United States, Italy and Spain provided the acute and convalescent COVID-19 samples.

Some clones are missing from TCRdb's copy, which holds only in-frame ones; the method was immunoSEQ multiplex PCR. The data hold about 350,000 clones, with approximately 90% observed a single time. Seattle patient enrollment occurred during active infection, with longitudinal follow-up thereafter. This CDR3 spans 15 amino acids. Trimming removed 4 bases at V and 3 bases at J, with 12 bases between. Germline V CDR1 and CDR2: SNHLY, FYNNEI. Comment on this clone: Other DNA sequences in the same sample also yield this CDR3.

This TCR was sampled from a woman in her sixties or seventies with COVID-19, enrolled during active disease. The chain is built from TRBV2 and TRBJ1-4; the D gene is possibly TRBD1 (5 bases). Sequenced material: peripheral blood. This CDR3 reads CASSAQGAPNEKLFF. DNA of the CDR3: TGTGCCAGCAGTGCGCAAGGGGCCCCTAATGAAAAACTGTTTTTT.